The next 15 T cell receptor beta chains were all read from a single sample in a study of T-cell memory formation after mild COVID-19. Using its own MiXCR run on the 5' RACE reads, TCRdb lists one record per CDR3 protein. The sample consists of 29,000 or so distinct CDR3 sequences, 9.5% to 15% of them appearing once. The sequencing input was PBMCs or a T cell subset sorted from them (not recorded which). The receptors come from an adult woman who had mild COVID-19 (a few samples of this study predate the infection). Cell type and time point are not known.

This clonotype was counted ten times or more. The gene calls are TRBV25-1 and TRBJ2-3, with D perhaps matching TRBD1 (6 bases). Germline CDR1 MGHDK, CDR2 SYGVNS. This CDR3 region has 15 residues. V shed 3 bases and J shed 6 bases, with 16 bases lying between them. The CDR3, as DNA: TGTGCCAGCAGTGACGACCGGACAGTCGGGGATACGCAGTATTTT. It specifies CASSDDRTVGDTQYF.

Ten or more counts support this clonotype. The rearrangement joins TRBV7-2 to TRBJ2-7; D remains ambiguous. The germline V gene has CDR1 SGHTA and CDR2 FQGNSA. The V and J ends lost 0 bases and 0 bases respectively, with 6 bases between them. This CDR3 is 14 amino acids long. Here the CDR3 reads CASSLAHSSYEQYF. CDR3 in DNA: TGTGCCAGCAGCTTAGCGCACAGCTCCTACGAGCAGTACTTC.

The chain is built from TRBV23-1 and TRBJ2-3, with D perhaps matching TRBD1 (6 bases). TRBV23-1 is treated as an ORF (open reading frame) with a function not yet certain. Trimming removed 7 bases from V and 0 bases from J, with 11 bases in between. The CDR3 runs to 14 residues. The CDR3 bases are TGCGCCAGCATTACAGGGTCGAGCACAGATACGCAGTATTTT. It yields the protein CASITGSSTDTQYF.

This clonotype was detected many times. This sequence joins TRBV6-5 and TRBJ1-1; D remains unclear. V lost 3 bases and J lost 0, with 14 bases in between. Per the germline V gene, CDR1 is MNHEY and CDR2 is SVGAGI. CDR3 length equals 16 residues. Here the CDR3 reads CASSYGPAVMNTEAFF. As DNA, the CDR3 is TGTGCCAGCAGTTATGGTCCAGCCGTGATGAACACTGAAGCTTTCTTT.

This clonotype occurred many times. The chain's CDR3 is CASSGRIRNTGELFF. The DNA for the CDR3 is TGTGCCAGCAGCGGGAGGATCCGGAACACCGGGGAGCTGTTTTTT. The gene calls are TRBV21-1 and TRBJ2-2; the DNA was not compared with TRBD2, the D call given in the table. TRBV21-1 is classified as a pseudogene. The CDR3 runs to 15 residues.

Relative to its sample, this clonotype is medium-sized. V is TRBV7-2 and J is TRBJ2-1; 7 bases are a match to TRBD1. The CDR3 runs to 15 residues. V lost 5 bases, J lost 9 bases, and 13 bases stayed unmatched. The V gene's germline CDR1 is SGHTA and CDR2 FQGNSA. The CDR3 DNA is TGTGCCAGCAGCCCGACCGCTACAGGGGATACTGAGCAGTTCTTC. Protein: CASSPTATGDTEQFF.

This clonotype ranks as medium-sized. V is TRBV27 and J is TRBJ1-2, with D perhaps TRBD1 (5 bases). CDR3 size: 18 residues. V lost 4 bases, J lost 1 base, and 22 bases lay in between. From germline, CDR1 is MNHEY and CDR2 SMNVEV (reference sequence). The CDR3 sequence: CASSSLLGRWFLNYGYTF. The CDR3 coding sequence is TGTGCCAGCAGTTCACTTTTGGGACGTTGGTTTCTTAACTATGGCTACACCTTC.

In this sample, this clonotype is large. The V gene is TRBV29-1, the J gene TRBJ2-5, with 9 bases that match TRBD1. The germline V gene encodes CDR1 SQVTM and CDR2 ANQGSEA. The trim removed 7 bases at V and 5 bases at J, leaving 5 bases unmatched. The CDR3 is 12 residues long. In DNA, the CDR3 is TGCAGCGCCACAGGGGGCAAGGAGACCCAGTACTTC. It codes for CSATGGKETQYF.

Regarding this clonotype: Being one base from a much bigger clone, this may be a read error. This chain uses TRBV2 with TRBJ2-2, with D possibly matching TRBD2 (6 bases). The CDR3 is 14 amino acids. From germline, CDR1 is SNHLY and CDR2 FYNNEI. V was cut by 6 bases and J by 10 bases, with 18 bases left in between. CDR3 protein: CASRGTRGAVELFF. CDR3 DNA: TGTGCCAGCAGGGGGACTCGCGGGGCCGTGGAGCTGTTTTTT.

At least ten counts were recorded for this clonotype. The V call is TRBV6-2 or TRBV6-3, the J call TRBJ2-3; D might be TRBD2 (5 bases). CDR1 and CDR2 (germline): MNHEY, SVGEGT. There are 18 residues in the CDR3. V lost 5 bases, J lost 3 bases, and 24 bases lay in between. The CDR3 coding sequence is TGTGCCAGCAGTAGACGTCTGAGGGCAGGAACGGGGACAGATACGCAGTATTTT. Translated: CASSRRLRAGTGTDTQYF.

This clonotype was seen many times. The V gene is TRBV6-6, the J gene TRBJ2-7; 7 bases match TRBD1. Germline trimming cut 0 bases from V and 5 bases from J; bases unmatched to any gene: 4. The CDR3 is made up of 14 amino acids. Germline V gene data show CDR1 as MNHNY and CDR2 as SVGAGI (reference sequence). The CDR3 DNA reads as TGTGCCAGCAGTTACTCGACAGGGCTGAACGAGCAGTACTTC. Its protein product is CASSYSTGLNEQYF.

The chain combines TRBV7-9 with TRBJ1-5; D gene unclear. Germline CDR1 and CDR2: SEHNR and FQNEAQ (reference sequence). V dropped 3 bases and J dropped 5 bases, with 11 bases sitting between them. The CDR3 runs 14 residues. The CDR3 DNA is TGTGCCAGCAGCTTCGGTTGGGAGGATCAGCCCCAGCATTTT. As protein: CASSFGWEDQPQHF.

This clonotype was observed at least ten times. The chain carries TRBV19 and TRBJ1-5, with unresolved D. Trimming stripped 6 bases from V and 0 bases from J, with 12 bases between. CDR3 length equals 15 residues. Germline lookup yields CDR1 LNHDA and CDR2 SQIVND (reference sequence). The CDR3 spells CASRGPRRSNQPQHF. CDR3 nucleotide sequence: TGTGCCAGTAGGGGCCCTCGTCGTAGCAATCAGCCCCAGCATTTT.

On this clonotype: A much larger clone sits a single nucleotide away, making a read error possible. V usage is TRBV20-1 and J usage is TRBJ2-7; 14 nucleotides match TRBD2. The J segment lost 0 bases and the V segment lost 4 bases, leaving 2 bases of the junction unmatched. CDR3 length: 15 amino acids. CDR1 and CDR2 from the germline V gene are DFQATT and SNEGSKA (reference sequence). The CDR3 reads CSATGLAGDSYEQYF. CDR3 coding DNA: TGCAGTGCTACGGGACTAGCGGGAGACTCCTACGAGCAGTACTTC.

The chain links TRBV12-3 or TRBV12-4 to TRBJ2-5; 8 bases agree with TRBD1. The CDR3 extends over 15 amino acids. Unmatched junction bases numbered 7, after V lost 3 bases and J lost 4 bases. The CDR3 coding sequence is TGTGCCAGCAGTTTGGGTCAGGGGGCAAGAGAGACCCAGTACTTC. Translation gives CASSLGQGARETQYF.